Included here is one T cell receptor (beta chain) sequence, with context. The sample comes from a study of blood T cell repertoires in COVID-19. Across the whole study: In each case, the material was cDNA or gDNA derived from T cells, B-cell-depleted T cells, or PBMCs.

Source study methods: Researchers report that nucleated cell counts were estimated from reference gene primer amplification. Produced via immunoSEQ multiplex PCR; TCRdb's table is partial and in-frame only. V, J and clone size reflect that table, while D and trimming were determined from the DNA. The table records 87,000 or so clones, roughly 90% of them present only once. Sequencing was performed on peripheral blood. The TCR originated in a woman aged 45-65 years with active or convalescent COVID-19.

CDR3 bases: TGTGCCAGCGACAGGCGGACAGGGTCGGGTACTGAAGCTTTCTTT. Translating gives CASDRRTGSGTEAFF. The rearrangement links TRBV6-5 to TRBJ1-1; 8 bases fit TRBD1. V lost 8 bases to trimming and J lost 5 bases; unmatched junction nucleotides: 13. Germline-derived CDR1 and CDR2 are MNHEY and SVGAGI. The CDR3 covers 15 residues.